The 9 T cell receptor beta chains below come from one sample, sequenced in a study of blood T cell repertoires in COVID-19. Some clones are missing from TCRdb's copy, which holds only in-frame ones; the method was immunoSEQ multiplex PCR. Here the sample spans 200,000 to 250,000 clones, approximately 83% being singletons. Sample: peripheral blood. Receptors were obtained from a woman between 45 and 65 years old with acute or convalescent COVID-19.

The V gene is TRBV24-1, the J gene TRBJ1-5; 7 nucleotides line up with TRBD1. CDR1 and CDR2 (germline): KGHDR, SFDVKD. This CDR3 spans 14 amino acids. V gave up 2 bases and J gave up 6 bases; unmatched junction bases: 3. The CDR3 protein is CATSDYTGVQPQHF. For the CDR3, the DNA is TGTGCCACCAGTGATTATACAGGGGTTCAGCCCCAGCATTTT.

The V call is TRBV15, the J call TRBJ2-3; 7 nucleotides agree with TRBD2. CDR1 and CDR2 (germline): LNHNV, YYDKDF (reference sequence). Unmatched junction bases numbered 12, after V lost 6 bases and J lost 0 bases. This CDR3 has 17 amino acids. This CDR3 is CATSTEPGRPSTDTQYF. Here the CDR3 DNA reads TGTGCCACCAGTACCGAACCCGGGAGGCCCAGCACAGATACGCAGTATTTT.

The rearrangement joins TRBV27 to TRBJ2-3, with a weak D call TRBD2 (6 bases). The CDR3 runs 15 residues. Germline CDR1 is MNHEY and CDR2 is SMNVEV (reference sequence). Trimming cost V 3 bases and J 5 bases, with 15 bases left between them. The CDR3 coding sequence is TGTGCCAGCAGTTTTGAGGGAGGAGTGGGAGATACGCAGTATTTT. This sequence encodes CASSFEGGVGDTQYF.

This chain connects TRBV7-6 to TRBJ2-5; 11 nucleotides agree with TRBD1. V was pared by 5 bases and J by 4 bases, with 6 bases of the junction left unmatched. The V gene's germline CDR1 is SGHVS and CDR2 FNYEAQ. This CDR3 is 15 amino acids long. The CDR3 coding sequence is TGTGCCAGCAGCCGCGGGACAGGGGGAGGAGAGACCCAGTACTTC. Its translation is CASSRGTGGGETQYF.

This chain joins TRBV28 and TRBJ1-6; D is unclear. CDR1 and CDR2 (germline): MDHEN, SYDVKM. The CDR3 is made up of 15 amino acids. Between the trimmed V and J ends, which lost 6 bases and 6 bases, there was a span of 15 bases. The CDR3 DNA sequence: TGTGCCAGCAGGATACAGCGGGCCTCTAATTCACCCCTCCACTTT. Its translation: CASRIQRASNSPLHF.

The CDR3, as DNA: TGTGCCAGCAGCTTGGATAAGGGGTTCAACACTGAAGCTTTCTTT. Its translation: CASSLDKGFNTEAFF. The V call is TRBV5-4, the J call TRBJ1-1, with a possible D match to TRBD1 (5 bases). Germline V lookup: CDR1 SGHNT, CDR2 YYREEE (reference sequence). Trimming cost V 0 bases and J 2 bases, with 11 bases left between them. CDR3 size: 15 residues.

This clone has only one observation. The rearrangement uses TRBV28 and TRBJ1-5; unclear D gene. The CDR3 sequence is 12 residues long. Germline CDR1 is MDHEN and CDR2 is SYDVKM. V was clipped by 3 bases and J by 6 bases, with 6 bases between them. The CDR3 region is CASSFTGQPQHF. The CDR3 region has the DNA TGTGCCAGCAGTTTTACGGGTCAGCCCCAGCATTTT.

The rearrangement uses TRBV7-2 and TRBJ2-7; maybe TRBD2 (5 bases). The CDR3 is 15 residues long. Germline CDR1 SGHTA, CDR2 FQGNSA. V lost 6 bases, J lost 0 bases, and 15 bases lay in between. The CDR3 spells CASSPHPGSSYEQYF. CDR3 nucleotide sequence: TGTGCCAGCAGTCCTCACCCGGGATCCTCCTACGAGCAGTACTTC. The full variable domain, its missing parts supplied by reference TRBV7-2 and TRBJ2-7, is GAGVSQSPSNKVTEKGKDVELRCDPISGHTALYWYRQSLGQGLEFLIYFQGNSAPDKSGLPSDRFSAERTGGSVSTLTIQRTQQEDSAVYLCASSPHPGSSYEQYFGPGTRLTVT.

The genes are TRBV30 and TRBJ1-2, with D uncertain. CDR1 is GTSNPN, CDR2 SVGIG, per germline (reference sequence). V was shortened by 3 bases and J by 1 base, with 12 bases between the two germline ends. This CDR3 has 14 residues. CDR3 residues: CAWSVLGDNYGYTF. The CDR3 DNA sequence: TGTGCCTGGAGCGTGCTCGGGGATAACTATGGCTACACCTTC.